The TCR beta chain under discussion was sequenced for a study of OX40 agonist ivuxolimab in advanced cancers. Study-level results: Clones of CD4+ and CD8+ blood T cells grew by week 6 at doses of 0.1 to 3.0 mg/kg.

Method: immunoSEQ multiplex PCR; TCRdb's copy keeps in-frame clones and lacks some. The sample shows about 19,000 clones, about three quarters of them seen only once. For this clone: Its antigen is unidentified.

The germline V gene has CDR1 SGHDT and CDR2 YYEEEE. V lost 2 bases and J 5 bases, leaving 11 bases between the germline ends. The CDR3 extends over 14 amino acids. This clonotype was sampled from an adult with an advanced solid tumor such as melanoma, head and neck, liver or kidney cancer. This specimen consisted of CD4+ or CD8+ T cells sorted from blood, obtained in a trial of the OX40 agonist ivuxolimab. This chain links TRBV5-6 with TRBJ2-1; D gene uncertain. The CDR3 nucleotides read TGTGCCAGCAGCTTCGGTAGCAGAAACAATGAGCAGTTCTTC. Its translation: CASSFGSRNNEQFF.